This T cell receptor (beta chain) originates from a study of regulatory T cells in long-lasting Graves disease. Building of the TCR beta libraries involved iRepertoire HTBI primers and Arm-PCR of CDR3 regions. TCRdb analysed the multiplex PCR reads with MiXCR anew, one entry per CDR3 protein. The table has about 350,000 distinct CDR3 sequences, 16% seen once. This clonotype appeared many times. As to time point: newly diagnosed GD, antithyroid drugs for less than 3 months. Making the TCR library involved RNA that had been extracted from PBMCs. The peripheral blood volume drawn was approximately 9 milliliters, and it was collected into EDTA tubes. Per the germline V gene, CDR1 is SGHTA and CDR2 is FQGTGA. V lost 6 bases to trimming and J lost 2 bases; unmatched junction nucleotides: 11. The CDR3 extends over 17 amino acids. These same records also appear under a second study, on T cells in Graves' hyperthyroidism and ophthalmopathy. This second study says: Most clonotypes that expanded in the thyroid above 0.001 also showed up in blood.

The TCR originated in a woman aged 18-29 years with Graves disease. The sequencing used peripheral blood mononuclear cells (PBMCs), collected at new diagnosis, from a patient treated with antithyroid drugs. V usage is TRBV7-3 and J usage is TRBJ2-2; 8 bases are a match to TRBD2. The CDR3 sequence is CASSSRAGGFNTGELFF. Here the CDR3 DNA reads TGTGCCAGCAGTTCCCGGGCGGGGGGATTCAACACCGGGGAGCTGTTTTTT.